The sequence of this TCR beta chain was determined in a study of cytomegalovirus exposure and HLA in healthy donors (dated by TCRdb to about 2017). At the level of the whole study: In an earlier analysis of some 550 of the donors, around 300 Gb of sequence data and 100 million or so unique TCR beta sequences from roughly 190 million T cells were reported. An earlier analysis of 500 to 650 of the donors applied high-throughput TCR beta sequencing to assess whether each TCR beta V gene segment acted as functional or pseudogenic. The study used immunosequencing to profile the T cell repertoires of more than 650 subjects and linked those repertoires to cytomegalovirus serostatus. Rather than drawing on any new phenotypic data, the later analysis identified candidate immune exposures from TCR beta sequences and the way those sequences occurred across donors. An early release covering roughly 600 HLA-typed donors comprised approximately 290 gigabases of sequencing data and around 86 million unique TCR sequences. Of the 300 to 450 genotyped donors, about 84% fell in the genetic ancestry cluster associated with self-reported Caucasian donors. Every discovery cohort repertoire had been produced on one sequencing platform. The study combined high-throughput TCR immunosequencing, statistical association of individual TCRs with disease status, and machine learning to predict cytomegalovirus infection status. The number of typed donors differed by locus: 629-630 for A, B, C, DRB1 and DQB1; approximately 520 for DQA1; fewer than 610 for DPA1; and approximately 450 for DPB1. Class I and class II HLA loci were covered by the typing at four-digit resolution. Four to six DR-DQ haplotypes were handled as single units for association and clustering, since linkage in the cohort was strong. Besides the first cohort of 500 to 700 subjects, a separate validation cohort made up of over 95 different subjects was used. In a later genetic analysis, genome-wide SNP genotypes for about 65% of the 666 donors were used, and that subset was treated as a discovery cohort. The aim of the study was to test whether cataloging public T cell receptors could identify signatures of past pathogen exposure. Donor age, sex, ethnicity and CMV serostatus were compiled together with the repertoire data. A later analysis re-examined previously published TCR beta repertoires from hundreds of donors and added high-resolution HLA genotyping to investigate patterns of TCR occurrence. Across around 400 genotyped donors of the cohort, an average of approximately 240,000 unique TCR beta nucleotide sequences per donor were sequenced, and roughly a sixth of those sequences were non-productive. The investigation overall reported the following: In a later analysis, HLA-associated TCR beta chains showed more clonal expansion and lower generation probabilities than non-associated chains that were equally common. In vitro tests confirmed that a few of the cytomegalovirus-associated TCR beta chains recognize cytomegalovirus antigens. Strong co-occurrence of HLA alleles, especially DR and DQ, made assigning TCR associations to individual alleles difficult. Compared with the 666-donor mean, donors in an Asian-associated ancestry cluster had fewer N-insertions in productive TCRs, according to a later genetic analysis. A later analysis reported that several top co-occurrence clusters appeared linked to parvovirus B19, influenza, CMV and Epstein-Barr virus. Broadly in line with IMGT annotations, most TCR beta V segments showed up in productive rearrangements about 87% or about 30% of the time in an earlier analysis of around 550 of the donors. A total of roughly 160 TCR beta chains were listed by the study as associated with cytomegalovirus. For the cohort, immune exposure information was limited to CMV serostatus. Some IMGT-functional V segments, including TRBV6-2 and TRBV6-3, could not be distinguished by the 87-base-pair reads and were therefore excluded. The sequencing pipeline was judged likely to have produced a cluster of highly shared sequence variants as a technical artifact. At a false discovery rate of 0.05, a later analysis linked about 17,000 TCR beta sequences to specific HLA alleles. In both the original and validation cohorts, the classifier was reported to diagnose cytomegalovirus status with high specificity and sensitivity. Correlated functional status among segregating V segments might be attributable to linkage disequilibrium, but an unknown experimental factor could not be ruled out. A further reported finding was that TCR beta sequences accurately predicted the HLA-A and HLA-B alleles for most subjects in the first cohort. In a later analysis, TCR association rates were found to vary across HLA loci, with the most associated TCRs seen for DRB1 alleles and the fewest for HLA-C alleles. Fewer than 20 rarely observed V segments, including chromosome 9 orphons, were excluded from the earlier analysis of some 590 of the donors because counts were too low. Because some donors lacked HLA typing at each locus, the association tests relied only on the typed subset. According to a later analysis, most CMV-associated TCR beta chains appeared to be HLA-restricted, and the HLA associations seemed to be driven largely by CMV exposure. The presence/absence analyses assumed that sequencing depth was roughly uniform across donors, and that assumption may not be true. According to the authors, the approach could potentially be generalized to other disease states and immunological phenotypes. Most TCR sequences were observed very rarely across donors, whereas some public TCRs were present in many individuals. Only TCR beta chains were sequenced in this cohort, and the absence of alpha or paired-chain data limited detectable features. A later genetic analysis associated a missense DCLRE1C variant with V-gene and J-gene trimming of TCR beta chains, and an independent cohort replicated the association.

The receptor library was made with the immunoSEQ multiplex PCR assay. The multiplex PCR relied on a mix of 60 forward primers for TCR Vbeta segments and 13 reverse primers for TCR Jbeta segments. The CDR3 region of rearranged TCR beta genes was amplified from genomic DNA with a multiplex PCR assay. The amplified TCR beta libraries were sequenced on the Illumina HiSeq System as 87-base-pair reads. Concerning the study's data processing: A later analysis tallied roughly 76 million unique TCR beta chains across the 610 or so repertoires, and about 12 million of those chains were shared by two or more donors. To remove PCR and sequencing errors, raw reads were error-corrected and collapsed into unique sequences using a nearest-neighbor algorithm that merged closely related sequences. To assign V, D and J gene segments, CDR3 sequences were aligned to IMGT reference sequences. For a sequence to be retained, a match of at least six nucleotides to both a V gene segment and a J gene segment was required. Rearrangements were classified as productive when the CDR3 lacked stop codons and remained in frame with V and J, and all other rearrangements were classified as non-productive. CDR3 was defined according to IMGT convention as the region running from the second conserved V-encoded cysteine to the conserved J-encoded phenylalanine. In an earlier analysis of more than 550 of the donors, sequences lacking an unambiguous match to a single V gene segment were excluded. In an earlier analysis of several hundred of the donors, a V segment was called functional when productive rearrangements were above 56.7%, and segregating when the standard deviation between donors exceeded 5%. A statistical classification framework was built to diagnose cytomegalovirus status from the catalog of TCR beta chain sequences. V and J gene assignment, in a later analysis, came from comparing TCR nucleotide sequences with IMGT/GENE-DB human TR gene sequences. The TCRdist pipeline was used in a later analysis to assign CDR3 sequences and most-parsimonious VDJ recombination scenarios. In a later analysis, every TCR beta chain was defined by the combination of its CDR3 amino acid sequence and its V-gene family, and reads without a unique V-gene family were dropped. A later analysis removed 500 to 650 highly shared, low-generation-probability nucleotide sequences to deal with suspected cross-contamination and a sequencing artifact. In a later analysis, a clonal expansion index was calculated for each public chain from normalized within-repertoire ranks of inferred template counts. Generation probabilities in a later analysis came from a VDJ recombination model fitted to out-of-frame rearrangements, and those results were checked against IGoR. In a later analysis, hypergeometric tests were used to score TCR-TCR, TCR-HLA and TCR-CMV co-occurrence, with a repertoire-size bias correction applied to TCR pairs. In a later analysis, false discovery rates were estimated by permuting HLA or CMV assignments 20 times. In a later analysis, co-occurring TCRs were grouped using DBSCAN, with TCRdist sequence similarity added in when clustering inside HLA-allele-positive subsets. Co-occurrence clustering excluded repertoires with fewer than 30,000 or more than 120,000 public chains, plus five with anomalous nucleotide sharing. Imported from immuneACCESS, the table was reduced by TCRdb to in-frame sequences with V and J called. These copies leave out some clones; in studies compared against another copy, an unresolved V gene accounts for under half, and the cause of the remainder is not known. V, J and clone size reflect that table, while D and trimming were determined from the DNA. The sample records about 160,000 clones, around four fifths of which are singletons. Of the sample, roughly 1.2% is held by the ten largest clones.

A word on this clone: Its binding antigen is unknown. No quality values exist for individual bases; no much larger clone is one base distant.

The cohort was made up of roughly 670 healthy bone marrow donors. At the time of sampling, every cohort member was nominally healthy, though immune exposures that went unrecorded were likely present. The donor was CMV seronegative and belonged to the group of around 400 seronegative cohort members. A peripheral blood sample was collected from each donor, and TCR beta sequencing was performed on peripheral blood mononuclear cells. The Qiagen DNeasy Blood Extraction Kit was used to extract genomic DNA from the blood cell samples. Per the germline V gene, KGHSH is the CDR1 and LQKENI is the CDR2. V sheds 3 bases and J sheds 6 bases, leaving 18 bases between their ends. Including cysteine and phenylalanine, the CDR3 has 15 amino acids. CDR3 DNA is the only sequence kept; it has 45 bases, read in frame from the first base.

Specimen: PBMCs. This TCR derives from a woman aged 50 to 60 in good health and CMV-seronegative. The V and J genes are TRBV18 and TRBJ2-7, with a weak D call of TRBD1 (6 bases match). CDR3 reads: CASSPTRQGIGEQYF. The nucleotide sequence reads TGTGCCAGCTCACCGACTCGCCAGGGGATTGGCGAGCAGTACTTC.